This T cell receptor (beta chain) was found in a study of blood T cell repertoires in COVID-19. The germline V gene has CDR1 MDHEN and CDR2 SYDVKM. CDR3 size: 14 residues. V was trimmed by 2 bases and J by 7 bases, leaving 14 bases between them. In the original analysis: Amplifying reference gene primers gave estimates of nucleated cell counts. The repertoire was sequenced with immunoSEQ multiplex PCR; TCRdb's copy has only in-frame clones and lacks some. The V and J calls and clone size are taken from that table; D and trimming were inferred from the DNA. The sample holds approximately 240,000 clones, around 87% seen once.

Sequences were obtained from peripheral blood. The chain combines TRBV28 with TRBJ1-1; D perhaps matches TRBD1 (5 bases). This sequence originates from a woman aged 30 to 39 who had recovered from COVID-19. As DNA, the CDR3 is TGTGCCAGCAGTTTACCCGGCAGGGTAGGTGAAGCTTTCTTT. It translates to CASSLPGRVGEAFF.